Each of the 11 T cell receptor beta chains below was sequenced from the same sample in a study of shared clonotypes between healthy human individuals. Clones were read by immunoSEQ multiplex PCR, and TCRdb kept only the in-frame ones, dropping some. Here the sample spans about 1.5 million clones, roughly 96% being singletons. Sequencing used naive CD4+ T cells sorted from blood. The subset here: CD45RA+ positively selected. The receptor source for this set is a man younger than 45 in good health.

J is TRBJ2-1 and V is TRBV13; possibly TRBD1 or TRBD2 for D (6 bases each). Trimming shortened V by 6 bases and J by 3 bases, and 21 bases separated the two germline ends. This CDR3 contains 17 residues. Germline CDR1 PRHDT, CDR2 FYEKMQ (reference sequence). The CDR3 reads CASRPTRRGSVYNEQFF. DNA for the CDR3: TGTGCCAGCAGGCCTACTAGGAGGGGGAGCGTCTACAATGAGCAGTTCTTC.

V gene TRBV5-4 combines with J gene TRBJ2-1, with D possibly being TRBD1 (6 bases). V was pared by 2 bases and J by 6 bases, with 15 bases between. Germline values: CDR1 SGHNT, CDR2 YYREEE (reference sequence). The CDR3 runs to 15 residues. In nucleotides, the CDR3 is TGTGCCAGCAGCTTCGCCGGGACACTAGGCAATGAGCAGTTCTTC. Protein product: CASSFAGTLGNEQFF.

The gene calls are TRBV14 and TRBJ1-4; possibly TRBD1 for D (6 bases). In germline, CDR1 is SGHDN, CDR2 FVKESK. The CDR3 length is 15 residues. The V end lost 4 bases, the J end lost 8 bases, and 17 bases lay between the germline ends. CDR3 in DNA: TGTGCCAGCAGCCTAAGGGGGAGGTTGAGAGAAAAACTGTTTTTT. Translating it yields CASSLRGRLREKLFF.

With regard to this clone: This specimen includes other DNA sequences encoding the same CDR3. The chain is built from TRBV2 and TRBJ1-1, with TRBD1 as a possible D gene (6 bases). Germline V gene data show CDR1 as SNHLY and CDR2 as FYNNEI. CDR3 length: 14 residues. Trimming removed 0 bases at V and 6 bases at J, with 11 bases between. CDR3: CASSEALGGAEAFF. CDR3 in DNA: TGTGCCAGCAGTGAAGCGCTAGGGGGGGCTGAAGCTTTCTTT.

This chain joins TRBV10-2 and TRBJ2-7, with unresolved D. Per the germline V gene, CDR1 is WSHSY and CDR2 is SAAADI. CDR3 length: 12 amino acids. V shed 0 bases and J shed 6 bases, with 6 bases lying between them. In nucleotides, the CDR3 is TGCGCCAGCAGTGAGTCGTTCAGCGAGCAGTACTTC. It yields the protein CASSESFSEQYF.

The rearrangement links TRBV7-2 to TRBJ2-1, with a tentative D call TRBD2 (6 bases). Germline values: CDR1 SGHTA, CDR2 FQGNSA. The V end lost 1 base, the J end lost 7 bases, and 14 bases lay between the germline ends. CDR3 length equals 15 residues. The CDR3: CASSLDGSKINEQFF. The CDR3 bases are TGTGCCAGCAGCTTAGACGGGAGTAAAATAAATGAGCAGTTCTTC. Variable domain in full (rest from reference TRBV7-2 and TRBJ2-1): GAGVSQSPSNKVTEKGKDVELRCDPISGHTALYWYRQSLGQGLEFLIYFQGNSAPDKSGLPSDRFSAERTGGSVSTLTIQRTQQEDSAVYLCASSLDGSKINEQFFGPGTRLTVL.

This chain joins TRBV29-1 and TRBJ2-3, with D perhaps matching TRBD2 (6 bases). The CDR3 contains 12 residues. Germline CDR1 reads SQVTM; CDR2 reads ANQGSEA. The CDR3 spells CTAGGAPDTQYF. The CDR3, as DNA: TGCACCGCTGGAGGGGCTCCAGATACGCAGTATTTT.

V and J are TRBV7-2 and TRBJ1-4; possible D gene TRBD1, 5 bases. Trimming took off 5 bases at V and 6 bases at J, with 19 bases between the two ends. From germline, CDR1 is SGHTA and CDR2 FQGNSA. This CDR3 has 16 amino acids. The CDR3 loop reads CASSRARGEIDEKLFF. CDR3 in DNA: TGTGCCAGCAGCCGTGCGAGGGGAGAAATAGATGAAAAACTGTTTTTT.

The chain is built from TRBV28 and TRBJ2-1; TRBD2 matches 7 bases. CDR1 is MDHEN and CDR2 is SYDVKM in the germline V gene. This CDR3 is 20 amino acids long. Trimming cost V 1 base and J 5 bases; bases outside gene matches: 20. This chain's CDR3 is CASSLSLSWLAVNTNNEQFF. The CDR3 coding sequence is TGTGCCAGCAGTTTATCCCTGAGTTGGCTAGCGGTTAATACTAACAATGAGCAGTTCTTC. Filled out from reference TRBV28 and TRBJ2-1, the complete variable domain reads DVKVTQSSRYLVKRTGEKVFLECVQDMDHENMFWYRQDPGLGLRLIYFSYDVKMKEKGDIPEGYSVSREKKERFSLILESASTNQTSMYLCASSLSLSWLAVNTNNEQFFGPGTRLTVL.

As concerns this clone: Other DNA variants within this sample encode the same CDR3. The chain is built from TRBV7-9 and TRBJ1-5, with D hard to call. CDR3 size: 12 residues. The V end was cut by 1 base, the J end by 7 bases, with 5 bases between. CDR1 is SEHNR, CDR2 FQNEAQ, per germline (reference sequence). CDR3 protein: CASSLEGQPQHF. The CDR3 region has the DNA TGTGCCAGCAGCTTAGAAGGGCAGCCCCAGCATTTT.

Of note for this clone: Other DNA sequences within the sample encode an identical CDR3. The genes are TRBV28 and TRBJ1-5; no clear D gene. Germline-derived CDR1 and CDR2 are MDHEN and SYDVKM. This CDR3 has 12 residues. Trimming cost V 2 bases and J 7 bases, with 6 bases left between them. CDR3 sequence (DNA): TGTGCCAGCAGTTTACGAGTCCAGCCCCAGCATTTT. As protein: CASSLRVQPQHF. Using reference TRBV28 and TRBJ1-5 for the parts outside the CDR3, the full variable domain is DVKVTQSSRYLVKRTGEKVFLECVQDMDHENMFWYRQDPGLGLRLIYFSYDVKMKEKGDIPEGYSVSREKKERFSLILESASTNQTSMYLCASSLRVQPQHFGDGTRLSIL.